A selection of T cell receptor beta chains follows, all from one sample in a study of PD-L1 blockade in urothelial cancer. Assay used: immunoSEQ multiplex PCR; TCRdb lists only in-frame clones, some missing. The sample has tens of thousands of clones, about 85% seen once. The starting material was PBMCs, obtained around atezolizumab (anti-PD-L1) treatment. Receptor source: a man aged 60 to 75 with urothelial cancer. The CDR3 runs from the conserved cysteine through the conserved F or W. A D gene is named only where the DNA matches it firmly. Part of the rows lack a size; the others show once, few, many or a class for expanded clones.

CASSLVGGQVGYTF | TGCGCCAGCAGCTTGGTTGGAGGACAGGTTGGCTACACCTTC | TRBJ1-2 | . | TRBV5-1 | TRBD1
CASRFLSMASGNNEQFF | TGTGCCAGCAGGTTTTTGTCGATGGCTAGCGGAAACAATGAGCAGTTCTTC | TRBJ2-1 | . | TRBV28 | TRBD2
CASSRDRGRGEQFF | TGTGCCAGTAGTAGGGACAGGGGACGGGGTGAGCAGTTCTTC | TRBJ2-1 | . | TRBV19 | TRBD1
CASSRKTGFGELFF | TGTGCCAGCAGTCGAAAGACAGGGTTCGGGGAGCTGTTTTTT | TRBJ2-2 | . | TRBV27 | TRBD1
CASSYQNTGELFF | TGTGCCAGCAGTTACCAGAACACCGGGGAGCTGTTTTTT | TRBJ2-2 | . | TRBV6-6 | .
CASSQQGGIGEQFF | TGTGCCAGCAGCCAACAGGGAGGTATTGGTGAGCAGTTCTTC | TRBJ2-1 | . | TRBV14 | .
CASSVGRQTNEKLFF | TGTGCCAGCAGCGTAGGGCGGCAGACTAATGAAAAACTGTTTTTT | TRBJ1-4 | . | TRBV9 | .
CASSQRLGGHQETQYF | TGTGCCAGCAGCCAGAGACTAGGGGGCCACCAAGAGACCCAGTACTTC | TRBJ2-5 | . | TRBV11-2 | .
CASTGTGGYEQYF | TGTGCCAGCACCGGGACAGGGGGCTACGAGCAGTACTTC | TRBJ2-7 | . | TRBV27 | TRBD1
CAWNRPGATGELFF | TGTGCCTGGAACCGTCCAGGGGCCACCGGGGAGCTGTTTTTT | TRBJ2-2 | . | TRBV30 | .
CASSQRLADGAQYF | TGCGCCAGCAGCCAACGTCTAGCGGATGGGGCCCAGTACTTC | TRBJ2-5 | . | TRBV4-3 | TRBD2
CASSTEYRGGYTF | TGTGCCAGTAGTACTGAGTACAGGGGCGGCTACACCTTC | TRBJ1-2 | . | TRBV19 | TRBD1
CASGPHTQGRETQYF | TGTGCCAGCGGGCCCCACACGCAGGGTCGTGAGACCCAGTACTTC | TRBJ2-5 | . | TRBV27 | .
CASSLTPPGQGGWGRDQPQHF | TGTGCCAGCAGTTTGACCCCCCCCGGACAGGGCGGTTGGGGTAGGGATCAGCCCCAGCATTTT | TRBJ1-5 | . | TRBV27 | TRBD1
CSASVGVGYTF | TGCAGTGCTAGTGTAGGGGTCGGCTACACCTTC | TRBJ1-2 | . | TRBV20-1 | .
CASSLVGGWRNTGELFF | TGTGCCAGCAGCTTAGTTGGAGGGTGGAGGAACACCGGGGAGCTGTTTTTT | TRBJ2-2 | . | TRBV7-2 | .
CASSQTGSYEQYF | TGCGCCAGCAGCCAAACAGGTTCCTACGAGCAGTACTTC | TRBJ2-7 | . | TRBV4-1 | .
CASSRAGQTYEQYF | TGTGCCAGCAGCCGTGCGGGACAGACCTACGAGCAGTACTTC | TRBJ2-7 | once | TRBV27 | .
CASSENLPGTGGRGELFF | TGTGCCAGCAGTGAGAATCTCCCGGGGACAGGGGGAAGGGGGGAGCTGTTTTTT | TRBJ2-2 | . | TRBV6-1 | TRBD1
CASSLESGGTNEQFF | TGTGCCAGCAGCTTAGAGTCAGGGGGTACGAATGAGCAGTTCTTC | TRBJ2-1 | . | TRBV7-9 | TRBD1
CASSPDNSNQPQHF | TGTGCCAGCAGCCCGGACAATAGCAATCAGCCCCAGCATTTT | TRBJ1-5 | . | TRBV7-9 | .
CAISETDREETQYF | TGTGCCATCAGTGAGACAGACAGGGAAGAGACCCAGTACTTC | TRBJ2-5 | . | TRBV10-3 | TRBD1
CATSRTGSVTNYGYTF | TGTGCCACCAGCAGGACAGGGTCGGTGACTAACTATGGCTACACCTTC | TRBJ1-2 | . | TRBV15 | TRBD1
CASREGLNTEAFF | TGTGCCAGCAGGGAGGGATTAAACACTGAAGCTTTCTTT | TRBJ1-1 | . | TRBV7-3 | .
CASSAGLRQGGWNTEAFF | TGTGCCAGCAGTGCAGGGTTAAGACAGGGGGGTTGGAACACTGAAGCTTTCTTT | TRBJ1-1 | . | TRBV6-1 | TRBD1
CASSLAEADEQYF | TGTGCTAGCAGCTTAGCGGAGGCGGACGAGCAGTACTTC | TRBJ2-7 | . | TRBV7-7 | .
CASSLAGGGRSGANVLTF | TGTGCCAGCAGCTTAGCCGGCGGGGGTCGCTCTGGGGCCAACGTCCTGACTTTC | TRBJ2-6 | few | TRBV7-2 | TRBD2
CASSYWLTGVYEQYF | TGTGCCAGCAGTTACTGGCTCACAGGGGTATACGAGCAGTACTTC | TRBJ2-7 | . | TRBV6-5 | TRBD1
CASSLGREETQYF | TGTGCCAGCAGCTTAGGTAGGGAGGAGACCCAGTACTTC | TRBJ2-5 | . | TRBV11-3 | .
CASSRSREETQYF | TGTGCCAGCAGCCGGAGCAGGGAAGAGACCCAGTACTTC | TRBJ2-5 | . | TRBV5-4 | .
CASSARAETQYF | TGCGCCAGCAGCGCCCGCGCCGAGACCCAGTACTTC | TRBJ2-5 | . | TRBV5-1 | .
CSARAGMNTEAFF | TGCAGCGCGAGGGCTGGAATGAACACTGAAGCTTTCTTT | TRBJ1-1 | . | TRBV29-1 | .
CASSLGGRLREDGYTF | TGCGCCAGCAGCTTGGGGGGCAGGCTCAGAGAGGATGGCTACACCTTC | TRBJ1-2 | few | TRBV5-1 | .
CASSYLQGVNTEAFF | TGTGCCAGCAGTTACCTACAGGGGGTGAACACTGAAGCTTTCTTT | TRBJ1-1 | . | TRBV6-5 | TRBD1
CAWSYPGQANYGYTF | TGTGCCTGGAGTTATCCTGGACAGGCGAACTATGGCTACACCTTC | TRBJ1-2 | . | TRBV30 | TRBD1
CASSPTGGTEAFF | TGTGCCAGCTCACCCACAGGGGGCACTGAAGCTTTCTTT | TRBJ1-1 | . | TRBV18 | TRBD1
CASILTGGAGAGTQYF | TGTGCCAGCATCTTAACCGGGGGGGCTGGGGCTGGGACCCAGTACTTC | TRBJ2-5 | . | TRBV5-6 | TRBD2
CASSLSPQDRGRTEAFF | TGTGCCAGCAGTTTATCACCTCAAGACAGGGGGCGAACTGAAGCTTTCTTT | TRBJ1-1 | . | TRBV27 | TRBD1
CASSVGSGRTYF | TGTGCCAGCAGTGTGGGGTCGGGAAGGACGTACTTC | TRBJ2-7 | . | TRBV2 | .
CASSLGSYEQYF | TGTGCCAGCAGCTTAGGCTCGTACGAGCAGTACTTC | TRBJ2-7 | . | TRBV13 | .
CASSLLAETQYF | TGCGCCAGCAGCTTGTTGGCAGAGACCCAGTACTTC | TRBJ2-5 | once | TRBV5-1 | .
CASSEDRDTEAFF | TGTGCCAGCAGCGAGGACAGGGACACTGAAGCTTTCTTT | TRBJ1-1 | . | TRBV7-2 | TRBD1
CASSEVAGYNEQFF | TGTGCCAGCAGTGAAGTAGCGGGGTACAATGAGCAGTTCTTC | TRBJ2-1 | . | TRBV6-1 | TRBD2
CAWDRGRGKLFF | TGTGCCTGGGACAGGGGGCGAGGAAAACTGTTTTTT | TRBJ1-4 | . | TRBV30 | TRBD1
CASSLRGQGSVNEQFF | TGTGCCAGCAGCTTAAGGGGACAGGGTAGTGTAAATGAGCAGTTCTTC | TRBJ2-1 | once | TRBV7-9 | TRBD1
CASSRDSGSNQPQHF | TGTGCCAGCAGTCGGGACAGCGGGAGCAATCAGCCCCAGCATTTT | TRBJ1-5 | . | TRBV2 | TRBD1